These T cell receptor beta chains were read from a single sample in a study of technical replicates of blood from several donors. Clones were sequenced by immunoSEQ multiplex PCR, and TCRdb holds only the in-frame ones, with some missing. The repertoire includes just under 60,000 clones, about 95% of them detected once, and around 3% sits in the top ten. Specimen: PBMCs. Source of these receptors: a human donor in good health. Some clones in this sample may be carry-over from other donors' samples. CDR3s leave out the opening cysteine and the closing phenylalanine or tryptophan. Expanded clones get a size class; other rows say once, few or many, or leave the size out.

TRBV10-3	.	AIRPQGPGELF
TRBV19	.	ASSMGQVNYGYT
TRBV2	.	ASRGTGYSNTGELF
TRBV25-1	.	ASSYPGGNTIY
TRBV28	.	ASSSGQASFKDGYT
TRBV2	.	ASSERRGGETQY
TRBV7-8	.	ASSFNRGSNQPQH
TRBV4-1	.	ASSQDFGGGAGETQY
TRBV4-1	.	ASSQDPGTREQF
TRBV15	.	ATSRLAGAYNEQF
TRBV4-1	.	ASSQDTTGEQY
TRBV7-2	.	ASSPAGRNYNEQF
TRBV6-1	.	ASSENLWGTGNSQPQH
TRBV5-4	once	ASSPDRGGGYT
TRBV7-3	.	ASSLSPGVGTDTQY
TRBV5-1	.	ASSLQAGGANTEAF
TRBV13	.	ASSLPKTEAF
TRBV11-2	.	ASSPNSNLGAGEQY
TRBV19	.	ASSIRQPNTEAF
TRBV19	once	ASSPLRQGSNQPQH
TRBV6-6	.	ASKGSARGRTEAF
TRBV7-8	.	ASSLVQGTYNSPLH
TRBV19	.	ASREGSRADTQY
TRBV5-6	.	ASSLEDREDTQY
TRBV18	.	ASSTANTEAF
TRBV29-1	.	SGGVASGTHTQY
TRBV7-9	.	ASSLLGSRNEQF
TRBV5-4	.	ASSPLAGSTGELF
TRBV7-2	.	ASSLLGHSSPLH
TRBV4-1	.	ASSLGASGGVLYNEQF
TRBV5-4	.	ASSFKTSGSNEQF
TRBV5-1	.	ASSLDDRVTEAF
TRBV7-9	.	ASGTNSNQPQH
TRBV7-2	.	ASSRTGFGQPQH
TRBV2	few	ASSEGGQGYYGYT
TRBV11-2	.	ASSLTGNGYT
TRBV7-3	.	ASSSTGDYNEQF
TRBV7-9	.	ASSLGYGEQY
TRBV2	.	ASSPVGGRANEQF
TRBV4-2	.	ASSQDRRDIYGYT
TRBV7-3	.	ASSIQGPNTGELF
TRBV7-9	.	ASSPWDFGSEAF
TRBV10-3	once	AISVQGMNTEAF
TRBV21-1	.	ASSKFPSGNSYEQY
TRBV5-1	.	ASSEPGWEADTQY
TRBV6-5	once	ASSRLGQTDTQY
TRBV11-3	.	ASSSRTDPNEAF
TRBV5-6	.	ASSSIGVDQGYT
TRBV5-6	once	ASSLRLDYSLYNEQF
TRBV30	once	AWSVGLVSYEQY